Described below is a single T cell receptor beta chain sequence and its context. Its antigen is currently unknown. These data are taken from a study of T cell repertoires in cytomegalovirus infection. TCRdb redid the calling of the reads with MiXCR, one entry per CDR3 protein. The data contain 900,000 to 950,000 distinct CDR3 sequences, roughly 30% of them seen just once; the ten biggest clones take up around 15%. With 10 bases clipped from V and 3 bases from J, the junction kept 5 bases outside the gene matches. CDR3 length: 14 residues. From germline, CDR1 is SNHLY and CDR2 FYNNEI. Findings and caveats of the study: The cumulative frequency of public TCR beta families distinguished individuals who carried CMV together with the relevant HLA.

V gene TRBV2 combines with J gene TRBJ1-6, with 8 positions matching TRBD1. The receptor was derived from a human donor in good health (CMV status not recorded). Some clones in this sample may be carry-over from other donors' samples. The sequencing used cultured CD8+ T cells from PBMCs, collected from culture after CMV antigen stimulation. This CDR3 reads CATEDRDYNSPLHF. In DNA, the CDR3 is TGTGCCACCGAGGACAGGGACTATAATTCACCCCTCCACTTT.